These 29 T cell receptor beta chains share one sample of origin, sequenced in a study of control samples from healthy donors and cancer patients. This table comes from immunoSEQ multiplex PCR, and its TCRdb copy is limited to in-frame clones, with some not included. Of more than 140,000 clones listed, 91% are singletons. Input material: blood. These TCRs come from a man aged 18 to 29 in good health.

The CDR3 sequence: CASSLGPAISGNTIYF. The DNA of the CDR3 is TGTGCCAGCAGCTTAGGGCCAGCAATCTCTGGAAACACCATATATTTT. The genes are TRBV7-3 and TRBJ1-3; D not certain. Germline V gene lookup returns CDR1 SGHTA and CDR2 FQGTGA. Trimming cost V 2 bases and J 0 bases, with 11 bases left between them. CDR3 size: 16 residues.

This chain uses TRBV7-6 with TRBJ2-7; tentatively, D is TRBD2 (7 bases). The CDR3 loop spans 16 amino acids. V lost 7 bases and J 7 bases, leaving 26 bases between the germline ends. Germline lookup yields CDR1 SGHVS and CDR2 FNYEAQ. The CDR3 sequence: CASTTLENREGEEQYF. The CDR3 nucleotides are TGTGCCAGCACCACACTCGAAAACAGGGAGGGAGAAGAGCAGTACTTC.

The rearrangement links TRBV7-6 to TRBJ1-1; D possibly corresponds to TRBD1 (5 bases). Germline CDR1 SGHVS, CDR2 FNYEAQ. V lost 2 bases and J 4 bases, leaving 14 bases between the germline ends. The CDR3 contains 15 residues. In DNA form, the CDR3 reads TGTGCCAGCAGCTTATACTGGGATGGGGGCACTGAAGCTTTCTTT. Amino acid sequence: CASSLYWDGGTEAFF.

The chain joins TRBV30 to TRBJ1-4; no clear D gene. Per germline, CDR1 GTSNPN and CDR2 SVGIG (reference sequence). V shed 0 bases and J shed 8 bases, with 10 bases lying between them. This CDR3 spans 13 amino acids. CDR3: CAWSVKSSEKLFF. The CDR3 DNA reads as TGTGCCTGGAGTGTAAAGTCTTCAGAAAAACTGTTTTTT.

CDR3 coding DNA: TGTGCCAGCAGCCCACTACAGGGGGAGAAAGCTTTCTTT. This translates into CASSPLQGEKAFF. This chain joins TRBV7-3 and TRBJ1-1, with TRBD1 matching over 8 bases. This CDR3 region has 13 residues. V was clipped by 5 bases and J by 9 bases; unmatched bases: 8. Germline V CDR1 and CDR2: SGHTA, FQGTGA.

Here the CDR3 reads CASSGRGAPSYEQYF. CDR3 DNA: TGTGCCAGCAGCGGCCGGGGGGCTCCTTCCTACGAGCAGTACTTC. This chain uses TRBV7-2 with TRBJ2-7, with D possibly matching TRBD2 (7 bases). Germline loops: CDR1 SGHTA, CDR2 FQGNSA. This CDR3 has 15 residues. The V and J ends lost 5 bases and 1 base respectively, with 15 bases between them. Filled out from reference TRBV7-2 and TRBJ2-7, the complete variable domain reads GAGVSQSPSNKVTEKGKDVELRCDPISGHTALYWYRQSLGQGLEFLIYFQGNSAPDKSGLPSDRFSAERTGGSVSTLTIQRTQQEDSAVYLCASSGRGAPSYEQYFGPGTRLTVT.

The chain recombines TRBV6-1 with TRBJ2-2; TRBD1 aligns across 8 bases. V trimming: 4 bases; J trimming: 3 bases; junction bases outside the gene matches: 7. CDR3 size: 16 residues. Germline values: CDR1 MNHNS, CDR2 SASEGT. This chain's CDR3 is CASSANRGYDTGELFF. For the CDR3, the DNA is TGTGCCAGCAGTGCGAACAGGGGGTATGACACCGGGGAGCTGTTTTTT.

V gene TRBV18 combines with J gene TRBJ2-4, with TRBD1 matching over 10 bases. The ends lost 3 bases at V and 4 bases at J; junction bases unmatched: 6. From germline, CDR1 is KGHSH and CDR2 LQKENI. The CDR3 has 16 residues. The chain's CDR3 is CASSPATGQGKNIQYF. The CDR3 DNA reads TGTGCCAGCTCACCCGCGACGGGACAGGGGAAAAACATTCAGTACTTC.

V is TRBV28 and J is TRBJ1-6; no definite D call. CDR3 length equals 11 residues. V was shortened by 4 bases and J by 14 bases, with 9 bases between the two germline ends. Germline V gene data show CDR1 as MDHEN and CDR2 as SYDVKM. The CDR3 DNA follows: TGTGCCAGCAGTTCGCCGTTGGCCCTCCACTTT. It specifies CASSSPLALHF.

This clone showed up just once. The V and J genes are TRBV29-1 and TRBJ2-5; TRBD2 aligns across 10 bases. With 7 bases clipped from V and 1 base from J, the junction kept 9 bases outside the gene matches. Germline CDR1 SQVTM, CDR2 ANQGSEA. The CDR3 is 15 residues long. The DNA of the CDR3 is TGCAGCGCGGGGGCTAGCGGGGGAGGCCAAGAGACCCAGTACTTC. This gives the protein CSAGASGGGQETQYF.

V usage is TRBV6-6 and J usage is TRBJ1-2; D is uncertain. V lost 2 bases to trimming and J lost 3 bases, with 7 bases between them. CDR1 and CDR2 (germline): MNHNY, SVGAGI (reference sequence). The CDR3 is 13 residues long. CDR3 bases: TGTGCCAGCAGTTACCAGCGGGACTATGGCTACACCTTC. It yields the protein CASSYQRDYGYTF.

The chain couples TRBV28 to TRBJ1-2; a possible D gene is TRBD1 (6 bases). Per the germline V gene, CDR1 is MDHEN and CDR2 is SYDVKM. V was cut by 4 bases and J by 8 bases, with 14 bases left in between. The CDR3 totals 13 residues. Written as DNA, the CDR3 is TGTGCCAGCAGTTCTGCAGGGGTTGAAGGCTACACCTTC. Residues: CASSSAGVEGYTF.

This clone has just one count. This chain links TRBV15 with TRBJ1-5, with TRBD1 as a possible D gene (6 bases). CDR1 is LNHNV and CDR2 is YYDKDF in the germline V gene (reference sequence). V lost 1 base and J 2 bases, leaving 12 bases between the germline ends. The CDR3 is 16 residues long. CDR3 DNA: TGTGCCACCAGCAGAGCTTTTGGGGGCGGCAATCAGCCCCAGCATTTT. It specifies CATSRAFGGGNQPQHF.

The V gene is TRBV12-2, the J gene TRBJ2-6; no check of the table's D call, TRBD1, against the DNA was made. TRBV12-2 is an annotated pseudogene. This CDR3 has 17 residues. The CDR3: CASRSGTGYSGANVLTF. CDR3 nucleotide sequence: TGTGCAAGTCGGTCCGGGACAGGGTACTCTGGGGCCAACGTCCTGACTTTC.

The chain recombines TRBV19 with TRBJ1-5, with a weak D call TRBD1 (5 bases). V shed 9 bases and J shed 4 bases, with 13 bases lying between them. Looked up from germline, CDR1 is LNHDA and CDR2 is SQIVND (reference sequence). CDR3 size: 13 residues. The chain's CDR3 is CASAGQVNQPQHF. The DNA for the CDR3 is TGTGCCAGCGCCGGACAAGTAAATCAGCCCCAGCATTTT.

The chain uses TRBV4-1 and TRBJ1-5; 7 bases are a match to TRBD1. The length of the CDR3 is 17 residues. The junction had 13 bases not matched to a gene; V was cut back by 1 base and J by 7 bases. Germline CDR1 reads MGHRA; CDR2 reads YSYEKL. The CDR3 loop reads CASSQVHLYTGEQPQHF. CDR3 in DNA: TGCGCCAGCAGCCAAGTCCATTTGTATACAGGGGAACAGCCCCAGCATTTT.

This chain joins TRBV9 and TRBJ1-1, with D tentatively TRBD1 (5 bases). CDR1 is SGDLS, CDR2 YYNGEE, per germline. CDR3 size: 15 residues. Deletions cut 0 bases from V and 4 bases from J, with 13 bases between. The CDR3 DNA is TGTGCCAGCAGCGTAGGCCCCAGGGTAGGCACTGAAGCTTTCTTT. This gives the protein CASSVGPRVGTEAFF.

V usage is TRBV30 and J usage is TRBJ1-1, with TRBD1 matching over 7 bases. The V gene's germline CDR1 is GTSNPN and CDR2 SVGIG (reference sequence). This CDR3 contains 14 residues. Germline trimming cut 4 bases from V and 5 bases from J; bases unmatched to any gene: 10. The CDR3 is CAWTSPGQRTEAFF. The CDR3 DNA sequence: TGTGCCTGGACTTCTCCGGGACAGCGTACTGAAGCTTTCTTT.

The chain uses TRBV14 and TRBJ2-7, with 7 bases matching TRBD1. The CDR3 runs 14 residues. Per germline, CDR1 SGHDN and CDR2 FVKESK. The junction had 3 bases not matched to a gene; V was cut back by 4 bases and J by 0 bases. The CDR3 sequence: CASSLTGSSYEQYF. The CDR3 nucleotides are TGTGCCAGCAGCCTGACAGGGAGCTCCTACGAGCAGTACTTC. Looking up the rest from reference TRBV14 and TRBJ2-7 gives the full variable domain: EAGVTQFPSHSVIEKGQTVTLRCDPISGHDNLYWYRRVMGKEIKFLLHFVKESKQDESGMPNNRFLAERTGGTYSTLKVQPAELEDSGVYFCASSLTGSSYEQYFGPGTRLTVT.

This clone was found once. The chain carries TRBV6-5 and TRBJ1-4; 7 positions match TRBD1. The CDR3 has 15 residues. J lost 2 bases, V lost 2 bases, and 2 bases had no gene match. CDR1 MNHEY and CDR2 SVGAGI come from the germline V gene. CDR3 protein: CASSYRGPTNEKLFF. The CDR3 nucleotides are TGTGCCAGCAGTTACAGGGGGCCTACTAATGAAAAACTGTTTTTT.

This chain connects TRBV5-6 to TRBJ2-3; no clear D. Germline-derived CDR1 and CDR2 are SGHDT and YYEEEE. Trimming removed 4 bases from V and 0 bases from J, with 3 bases in between. The CDR3 length is 12 residues. CDR3: CASSESTDTQYF. CDR3 coding DNA: TGTGCCAGCAGCGAAAGCACAGATACGCAGTATTTT.

This clone appeared once. CDR3 region: CASSPPQGYEQYF. CDR3 DNA sequence: TGTGCCAGCAGTCCACCACAGGGCTACGAGCAGTACTTC. The V gene is TRBV6-5, the J gene TRBJ2-7, with a possible D match to TRBD1 (6 bases). This CDR3 comprises 13 residues. Germline CDR1 MNHEY, CDR2 SVGAGI. V was shortened by 5 bases and J by 3 bases, with 11 bases between the two germline ends.

The V gene is TRBV19, the J gene TRBJ2-3; D not certain. CDR3 length: 16 residues. Per germline, CDR1 LNHDA and CDR2 SQIVND (reference sequence). Trimming pared 3 bases from V and 0 bases from J, leaving 13 bases between. The CDR3 sequence: CASSIAHFASTDTQYF. The CDR3 DNA is TGTGCCAGTAGTATCGCGCACTTCGCTAGCACAGATACGCAGTATTTT.

The genes are TRBV5-1 and TRBJ2-7; 9 bases are shared with TRBD1. The CDR3 is made up of 17 amino acids. Germline V gene data show CDR1 as SGHRS and CDR2 as YFSETQ. V dropped 2 bases and J dropped 9; count of bases not matched to a gene: 18. The CDR3 DNA sequence: TGCGCCAGCAGCTTTTCCCACAACCCACAGGGGGCTAGTGGGCAGTACTTC. This translates into CASSFSHNPQGASGQYF.

The genes are TRBV29-1 and TRBJ1-1, with 9 bases identical to TRBD1. V lost 7 bases and J lost 7; bases outside the gene matches: 13. Per the germline V gene, CDR1 is SQVTM and CDR2 is ANQGSEA. The length of the CDR3 is 14 residues. CDR3 in DNA: TGCAGCGCCCAGCAGACAGGGGGAAGGAATGAAGCTTTCTTT. Protein product: CSAQQTGGRNEAFF.

A single count supports this clone. The chain joins TRBV6-5 to TRBJ2-1; 10 bases fit TRBD1. V shed 0 bases and J 9 bases; nucleotides not matched to a gene: 2. The CDR3 covers 14 residues. From germline, CDR1 is MNHEY and CDR2 SVGAGI. Here the CDR3 DNA reads TGTGCCAGCAGTTACTCGGGACAGGGGATTGAGCAGTTCTTC. Translating gives CASSYSGQGIEQFF.

The chain's CDR3 is CASSTAEINQPQHF. The CDR3 coding sequence is TGTGCCAGTAGTACCGCAGAGATCAATCAGCCCCAGCATTTT. The chain joins TRBV19 to TRBJ1-5; no clear D. V lost 4 bases and J 3 bases, leaving 10 bases between the germline ends. This CDR3 comprises 14 residues. Germline values: CDR1 LNHDA, CDR2 SQIVND (reference sequence).

This clone was observed once. The CDR3 nucleotides are TGTGCCAGCAGCCGGAGGACCAGCTACGAGCAGTACTTC. Protein sequence: CASSRRTSYEQYF. The chain employs TRBV3-1 (or the pseudogene TRBV3-2) and TRBJ2-7, with D tentatively TRBD2 (5 bases). CDR3 size: 13 residues. Germline CDR1 is LGHDT and CDR2 is YNNKEL (reference sequence). Trimming left V 4 bases short and J 3 bases short, with 10 bases between.

This chain links TRBV19 with TRBJ2-2; 8 bases agree with TRBD1. Germline loops: CDR1 LNHDA, CDR2 SQIVND (reference sequence). The trim removed 6 bases at V and 6 bases at J, leaving 15 bases unmatched. The CDR3 has 17 residues. As DNA, the CDR3 is TGTGCCAGTAGACCATACGGAGGACAGGGTGCCCCCGGGGAGCTGTTTTTT. Translating gives CASRPYGGQGAPGELFF.